These 28 T cell receptor beta chains were sequenced from one sample in a study of cytomegalovirus exposure and HLA in healthy donors. The PCR made use of 60 Vbeta and 13 Jbeta primers. TCRdb's copy holds only in-frame clones and misses some; the assay was immunoSEQ multiplex PCR. The sample includes around 140,000 clones, about 9.1% seen only once; the top ten take about 6.7%. Sequenced material: PBMCs. These receptors came from a woman between 35 and 50 years old in good health and CMV-seropositive.

This clone was seen more than once but under ten times. The chain is built from TRBV6-5 and TRBJ1-1, with D possibly matching TRBD1 (6 bases). The germline V and J ends were trimmed by 6 bases and 11 bases, with 19 bases remaining between them. The CDR3 is 13 amino acids. Germline V CDR1 and CDR2: MNHEY, SVGAGI. CDR3 DNA: TGTGCCAGCAGCCGGACTTTACAGGGTACGGCTTTCTTT. As protein: CASSRTLQGTAFF.

This chain joins TRBV6-5 and TRBJ1-5; D possibly corresponds to TRBD1 (5 bases). Trimming stripped 0 bases from V and 8 bases from J, with 14 bases between. Germline CDR1 and CDR2: MNHEY and SVGAGI. The CDR3 has 15 residues. The CDR3 here is CASSYSGGRFEPQHF. DNA of the CDR3: TGTGCCAGCAGTTACTCGGGGGGAAGGTTTGAGCCCCAGCATTTT.

This clone has just a few counts. This chain joins TRBV6-5 and TRBJ1-1, with D maybe TRBD1 (5 bases). Germline V gene sequence: CDR1 MNHEY, CDR2 SVGAGI. The V end was cut by 6 bases, the J end by 0 bases, with 11 bases between. The length of the CDR3 is 14 residues. CDR3 in DNA: TGTGCCAGCAGCCGCAGGGTAATGAACACTGAAGCTTTCTTT. Translation: CASSRRVMNTEAFF.

This clone has just one count. This sequence joins TRBV6-4 and TRBJ2-1; 7 nucleotides line up with TRBD2. Per the germline V gene, CDR1 is MRHNA and CDR2 is SNTAGT. V was pared by 5 bases and J by 0 bases, with 7 bases of the junction left unmatched. The CDR3 totals 16 residues. CDR3 in DNA: TGTGCCAGCAGTATGACTAGCTTCAGCTCCTACAATGAGCAGTTCTTC. Protein: CASSMTSFSSYNEQFF.

This clone was counted only a few times. J is TRBJ2-3 and V is TRBV7-6, with 8 bases lining up with TRBD2. The junction had 10 bases not matched to a gene; V was cut back by 0 bases and J by 2 bases. CDR1 is SGHVS and CDR2 is FNYEAQ in the germline V gene. The CDR3 sequence is 18 residues long. The CDR3, as DNA: TGTGCCAGCAGCTTAGCCTTCGGCGATAGCGGGGACACAGATACGCAGTATTTT. Residues: CASSLAFGDSGDTDTQYF.

This clone was detected a few times. The rearrangement joins TRBV10-3 to TRBJ2-1; 10 bases match TRBD1. The germline V gene has CDR1 ENHRY and CDR2 SYGVKD. V trimming: 3 bases; J trimming: 7 bases; junction bases outside the gene matches: 6. The CDR3 runs to 15 residues. The CDR3 region has the DNA TGTGCCATCAGTGAAGACAGGGGGCGAAGGAATGAGCAGTTCTTC. Translated, it gives CAISEDRGRRNEQFF.

The V call is TRBV15, the J call TRBJ1-5, with unresolved D. The V end lost 2 bases, the J end lost 3 bases, and 2 bases lay between the germline ends. The CDR3 sequence is 12 residues long. Germline CDR1 LNHNV, CDR2 YYDKDF (reference sequence). Here the CDR3 DNA reads TGTGCCACCAGCAGACTCAATCAGCCCCAGCATTTT. It is translated as CATSRLNQPQHF.

This clone was seen more than once but under ten times. This chain links TRBV7-9 with TRBJ2-7, with 9 nucleotides matching TRBD1. Trimming removed 5 bases from V and 7 bases from J; junction bases left unmatched: 18. The CDR3 has 17 residues. Germline V lookup: CDR1 SEHNR, CDR2 FQNEAQ (reference sequence). CDR3 sequence reads: CASSTSGTGPYGGEQYF. Written as DNA, the CDR3 is TGTGCCAGCAGCACCTCCGGGACAGGGCCTTACGGGGGAGAGCAGTACTTC.

This clone was counted only a few times. This chain joins TRBV20-1 and TRBJ2-7; 7 positions agree with TRBD2. After removal of 6 bases from V and 5 bases from J, the junction contained 4 bases not matched to a gene. The CDR3 has 11 amino acids. Germline assignment: CDR1 DFQATT and CDR2 SNEGSKA (reference sequence). As DNA, the CDR3 is TGCAGTGCCGAAGGGAGGGACGAGCAGTACTTC. Its translation: CSAEGRDEQYF.

A few counts support this clone. This chain links TRBV19 with TRBJ2-5; 9 bases agree with TRBD1. The CDR3 runs 15 residues. With V trimmed by 4 bases and J by 5 bases, 8 bases remained unmatched. From germline, CDR1 is LNHDA and CDR2 SQIVND (reference sequence). The CDR3, as DNA: TGTGCCAGTAGTAGGACGACAGGGGGGGCGGAGACCCAGTACTTC. As protein: CASSRTTGGAETQYF.

This clone was recorded a few times. V and J are TRBV6-6 and TRBJ1-2; 9 bases are shared with TRBD1. Germline V gene lookup returns CDR1 MNHNY and CDR2 SVGAGI (reference sequence). V was pared by 5 bases and J by 4 bases, with 5 bases of the junction left unmatched. This CDR3 contains 14 residues. CDR3 residues: CASSTGTGLYGYTF. Here the CDR3 DNA reads TGTGCCAGCAGTACCGGGACAGGGCTCTATGGCTACACCTTC.

This clone was observed a handful of times. This chain connects TRBV11-3 to TRBJ1-1, with 8 bases aligning to TRBD1. CDR3 length: 15 amino acids. V trimming: 5 bases; J trimming: 5 bases; junction bases outside the gene matches: 10. From germline, CDR1 is SGHNT and CDR2 YENEEA. In nucleotides, the CDR3 is TGTGCCAGCAGCCCACTCAGACAGGGGAGGACTGAAGCTTTCTTT. Translation: CASSPLRQGRTEAFF.

This clone appeared a few times. This chain links TRBV6-1 with TRBJ1-1; D not certain. This CDR3 has 16 residues. Germline V gene lookup returns CDR1 MNHNS and CDR2 SASEGT. Trimming took off 2 bases at V and 5 bases at J, with 18 bases between the two ends. CDR3 bases: TGTGCCAGCAGTGAAAGCCCGGGAGTTTGGAGGACTGAAGCTTTCTTT. This codes for CASSESPGVWRTEAFF.

There are a few counts of this clone. J is TRBJ1-1 and V is TRBV7-6; TRBD1 matches at 8 bases. Germline V gene lookup returns CDR1 SGHVS and CDR2 FNYEAQ. This CDR3 region has 17 residues. Trimming at V came to 0 bases and at J to 2 bases, leaving 8 bases not matched to a gene. The CDR3 nucleotides read TGTGCCAGCAGCTTAGCGCCTGGAGACAGGGGAAACACTGAAGCTTTCTTT. This codes for CASSLAPGDRGNTEAFF.

This clone was observed a handful of times. The chain carries TRBV4-1 and TRBJ1-2; TRBD1 matches 10 bases. Germline-derived CDR1 and CDR2 are MGHRA and YSYEKL. After removal of 4 bases from V and 2 bases from J, the junction contained 4 bases not matched to a gene. CDR3 size: 15 residues. The CDR3 sequence: CASSPGDRGNYGYTF. The DNA of the CDR3 is TGCGCCAGCAGCCCTGGGGACAGGGGCAACTATGGCTACACCTTC.

The J gene is TRBJ2-3, the V gene TRBV14; 8 bases match TRBD2. CDR3 length: 14 amino acids. V lost 4 bases to trimming and J lost 4 bases; unmatched junction nucleotides: 4. Germline V lookup: CDR1 SGHDN, CDR2 FVKESK. The CDR3 nucleotides read TGTGCCAGCAGCCTGAATAGCGGGGCAGATACGCAGTATTTT. This codes for CASSLNSGADTQYF. Supplemented by reference TRBV14 and TRBJ2-3, the full variable domain reads EAGVTQFPSHSVIEKGQTVTLRCDPISGHDNLYWYRRVMGKEIKFLLHFVKESKQDESGMPNNRFLAERTGGTYSTLKVQPAELEDSGVYFCASSLNSGADTQYFGPGTRLTVL.

The rearrangement uses TRBV19 and TRBJ2-7; TRBD2 agrees at 15 bases. The V and J ends lost 6 bases and 3 bases, in that order; junction bases with no gene match: 12. Germline V CDR1 and CDR2: LNHDA, SQIVND (reference sequence). CDR3 length: 18 amino acids. CDR3: CASSRGLAGGTGVYEQYF. DNA of the CDR3: TGTGCCAGTAGCAGGGGACTAGCGGGGGGCACCGGTGTCTACGAGCAGTACTTC.

This clone was picked up a small number of times. The chain uses TRBV5-6 and TRBJ1-1; TRBD1 aligns across 9 bases. The CDR3 covers 16 residues. The germline CDR1 and CDR2 sequences are SGHDT and YYEEEE. J was trimmed by 4 bases and V by 4 bases; bases with no gene match: 11. The chain's CDR3 is CASSPRGTGTSTEAFF. DNA of the CDR3: TGTGCCAGCAGCCCCAGAGGGACAGGGACGAGCACTGAAGCTTTCTTT.

The gene calls are TRBV5-1 and TRBJ2-2; 8 nucleotides match TRBD1. Germline CDR1 is SGHRS and CDR2 is YFSETQ. Trimming at V came to 2 bases and at J to 5 bases, leaving 11 bases not matched to a gene. The CDR3 is 17 residues long. The CDR3 loop is CASSFGSGRTGTGELFF. Here the CDR3 DNA reads TGCGCCAGCAGCTTCGGCAGCGGCCGGACAGGGACCGGGGAGCTGTTTTTT.

The rearrangement joins TRBV7-7 to TRBJ2-5, with 9 nucleotides matching TRBD2. Germline CDR1 SSHAT, CDR2 FNYEAQ (reference sequence). V gave up 2 bases and J gave up 5 bases; unmatched junction bases: 6. This CDR3 has 15 residues. The DNA of the CDR3 is TGTGCCAGCAGCTTATTTGGCGGGGGGGATGAGACCCAGTACTTC. Translation gives CASSLFGGGDETQYF.

CDR3 sequence reads: CAISRTSGGAGETQYF. The DNA of the CDR3 is TGTGCCATCAGTCGGACTAGCGGGGGGGCAGGGGAGACCCAGTACTTC. This chain connects TRBV10-3 to TRBJ2-5; 15 bases match TRBD2. The germline CDR1 and CDR2 sequences are ENHRY and SYGVKD. This CDR3 is built from 16 residues. Losses at the gene ends were 5 bases for V and 5 bases for J; bases not matched to a gene: 6.

This clone showed up just a few times. The CDR3 nucleotides are TGTGCCAGCAGGGATGAACAGGGGGCCCACACTGAAGCTTTCTTT. It is translated as CASRDEQGAHTEAFF. The chain recombines TRBV6-1 with TRBJ1-1, with 9 bases identical to TRBD1. With V trimmed by 6 bases and J by 3 bases, 8 bases remained unmatched. Germline CDR1 and CDR2: MNHNS and SASEGT. CDR3 length equals 15 residues.

The chain carries TRBV29-1 and TRBJ1-4; 7 bases are a match to TRBD1. V lost 7 bases, J lost 8 bases, and 13 bases stayed unmatched. The CDR3 is 14 residues long. The germline gives CDR1 SQVTM, CDR2 ANQGSEA. This CDR3 reads CSASTGAGGEKLFF. The DNA for the CDR3 is TGCAGCGCTAGCACAGGGGCGGGAGGAGAAAAACTGTTTTTT.

CDR3 region: CASSQPGSHSPLHF. DNA of the CDR3: TGTGCCAGCAGCCAACCCGGGTCTCATTCACCCCTCCACTTT. This chain uses TRBV2 with TRBJ1-6; unclear D gene. V lost 6 bases and J 8 bases, leaving 14 bases between the germline ends. The CDR3 consists of 14 residues. In germline, CDR1 is SNHLY, CDR2 FYNNEI.

The V and J genes are TRBV6-1 and TRBJ2-2; 7 bases are a match to TRBD1. This CDR3 contains 15 residues. Looked up from germline, CDR1 is MNHNS and CDR2 is SASEGT. V was pared by 11 bases and J by 6 bases, with 15 bases of the junction left unmatched. The CDR3 DNA sequence: TGTGCCGTAAAGGGGGCCCTAACTCTCGCCGGGGAGCTGTTTTTT. This sequence encodes CAVKGALTLAGELFF.

V usage is TRBV29-1 and J usage is TRBJ1-2, with no clear D. This CDR3 contains 13 residues. Trimming stripped 3 bases from V and 2 bases from J, with 10 bases between. Per the germline V gene, CDR1 is SQVTM and CDR2 is ANQGSEA. CDR3 nucleotide sequence: TGCAGCGTTGAGGCAGAATGGAACTATGGCTACACCTTC. Amino acids: CSVEAEWNYGYTF.

The chain links TRBV18 to TRBJ2-7, with 7 bases matching TRBD1. The germline V gene encodes CDR1 KGHSH and CDR2 LQKENI. J lost 3 bases, V lost 3 bases, and 5 bases had no gene match. The CDR3 contains 14 residues. CDR3 protein: CASSPGQSLYEQYF. In nucleotides, the CDR3 is TGTGCCAGCTCACCGGGACAGAGCCTCTACGAGCAGTACTTC.

Only a few counts were recorded for this clone. This chain joins TRBV2 and TRBJ1-2; D remains ambiguous. Germline assignment: CDR1 SNHLY and CDR2 FYNNEI. This CDR3 is built from 13 residues. Trimming left V 6 bases short and J 2 bases short, with 10 bases between. The CDR3 DNA sequence: TGTGCCAGCAGCTCCGGACTCAACTATGGCTACACCTTC. This translates into CASSSGLNYGYTF.